This T cell receptor (beta chain) was recovered during a study of regulatory T cells in long-lasting Graves disease. Arm-PCR with iRepertoire HTBI primers amplified the CDR3 regions for these TCR beta libraries. Original methodology: Analysis of the samples identified roughly 62 TRBV and 14 TRBJ segments. TCRdb independently ran MiXCR on the multiplex PCR reads; one entry per CDR3 protein. TCRdb, not the original authors, processed these V and J calls. There are 600,000 to 800,000 distinct CDR3 sequences in the sample; 30% occur only once, and around 42% lies in the top ten. CDR1 and CDR2 (germline): MDHEN, SYDVKM. V lost 6 bases to trimming and J lost 10 bases, with 19 bases between them. This CDR3 is 15 amino acids long. As to time point: persistent/refractory GD, antithyroid drugs over 5 years with positive TRAb. Making the TCR library involved RNA that had been extracted from PBMCs. This clonotype came up many times.

Specimen: peripheral blood mononuclear cells (PBMCs), collected when the disease was refractory, from a patient treated with antithyroid drugs. The TCR originated in a female donor with Graves disease. This rearrangement joins TRBV28 to TRBJ1-6; no clear D. Here the CDR3 DNA reads TGTGCCAGCAGCCCCCCGGAGGGTATCAGGTCACCCCTCCACTTT. This gives the protein CASSPPEGIRSPLHF.